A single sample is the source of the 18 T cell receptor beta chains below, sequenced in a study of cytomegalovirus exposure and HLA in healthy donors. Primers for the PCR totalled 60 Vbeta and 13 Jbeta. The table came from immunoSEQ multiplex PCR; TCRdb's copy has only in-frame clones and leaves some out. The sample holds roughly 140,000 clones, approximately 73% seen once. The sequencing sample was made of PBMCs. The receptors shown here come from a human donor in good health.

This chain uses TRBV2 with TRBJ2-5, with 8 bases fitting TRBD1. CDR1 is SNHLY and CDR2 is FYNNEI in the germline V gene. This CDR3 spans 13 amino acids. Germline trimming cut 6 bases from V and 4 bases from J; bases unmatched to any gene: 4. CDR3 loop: CASRQGAGETQYF. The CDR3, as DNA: TGTGCCAGCAGGCAGGGGGCTGGAGAGACCCAGTACTTC.

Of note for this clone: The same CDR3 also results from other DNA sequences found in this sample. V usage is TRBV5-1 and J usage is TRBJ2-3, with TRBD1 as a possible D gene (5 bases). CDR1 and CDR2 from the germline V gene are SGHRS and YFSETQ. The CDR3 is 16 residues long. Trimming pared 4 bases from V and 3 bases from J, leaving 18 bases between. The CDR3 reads CASSPGLAGSTDTQYF. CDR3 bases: TGCGCCAGCAGCCCAGGATTGGCAGGGTCTACAGATACGCAGTATTTT. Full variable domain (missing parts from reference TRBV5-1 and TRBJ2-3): KAGVTQTPRYLIKTRGQQVTLSCSPISGHRSVSWYQQTPGQGLQFLFEYFSETQRNKGNFPGRFSGRQFSNSRSEMNVSTLELGDSALYLCASSPGLAGSTDTQYFGPGTRLTVL.

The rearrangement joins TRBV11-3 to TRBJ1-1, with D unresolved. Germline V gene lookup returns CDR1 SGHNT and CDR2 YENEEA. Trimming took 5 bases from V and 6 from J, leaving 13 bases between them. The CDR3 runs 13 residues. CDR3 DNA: TGTGCCAGCAGCCCTGTCAGAGGCTCTGAAGCTTTCTTT. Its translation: CASSPVRGSEAFF.

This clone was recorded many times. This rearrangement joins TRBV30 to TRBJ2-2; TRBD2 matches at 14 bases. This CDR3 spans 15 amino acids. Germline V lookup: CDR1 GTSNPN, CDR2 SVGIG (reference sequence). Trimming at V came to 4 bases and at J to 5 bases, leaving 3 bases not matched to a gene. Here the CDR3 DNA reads TGTGCCTGGAAGGGACTAGCGGGAGATACCGGGGAGCTGTTTTTT. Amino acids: CAWKGLAGDTGELFF.

The CDR3 sequence: CASSPPLRTADRRANTEAFF. The CDR3 nucleotides read TGTGCCAGCAGTCCGCCACTCCGGACAGCGGATAGACGAGCTAACACTGAAGCTTTCTTT. The V call is TRBV28, the J call TRBJ1-1; tentatively, D is TRBD1 (6 bases). The CDR3 has 20 amino acids. Germline values: CDR1 MDHEN, CDR2 SYDVKM. The V end was cut by 5 bases, the J end by 2 bases, with 30 bases between.

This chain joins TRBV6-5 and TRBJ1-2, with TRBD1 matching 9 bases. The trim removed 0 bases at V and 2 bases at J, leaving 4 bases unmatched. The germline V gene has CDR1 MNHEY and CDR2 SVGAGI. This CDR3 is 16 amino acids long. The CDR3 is CASSYSPGQGNYGYTF. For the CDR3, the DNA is TGTGCCAGCAGTTACTCTCCGGGACAGGGAAACTATGGCTACACCTTC.

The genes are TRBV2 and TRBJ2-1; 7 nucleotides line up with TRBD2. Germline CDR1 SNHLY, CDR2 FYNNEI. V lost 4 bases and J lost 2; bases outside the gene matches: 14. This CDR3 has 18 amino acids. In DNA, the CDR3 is TGTGCCAGCAGTGCGTTAAGACTAGCAACGATTGCCTACAATGAGCAGTTCTTC. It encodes CASSALRLATIAYNEQFF.

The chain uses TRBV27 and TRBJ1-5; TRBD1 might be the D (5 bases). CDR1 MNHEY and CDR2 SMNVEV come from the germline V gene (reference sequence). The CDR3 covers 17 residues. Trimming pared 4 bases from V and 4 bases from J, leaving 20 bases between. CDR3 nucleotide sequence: TGTGCCAGCAGTTGGGGACGATCGGGGGAGTCAAATCAGCCCCAGCATTTT. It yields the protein CASSWGRSGESNQPQHF.

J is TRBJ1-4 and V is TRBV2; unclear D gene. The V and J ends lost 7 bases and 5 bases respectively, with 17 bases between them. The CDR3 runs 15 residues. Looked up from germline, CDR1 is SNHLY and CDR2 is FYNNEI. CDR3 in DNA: TGTGCCAGCAATCAAGGATGGGGAGGGAATGAAAAACTGTTTTTT. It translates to CASNQGWGGNEKLFF.

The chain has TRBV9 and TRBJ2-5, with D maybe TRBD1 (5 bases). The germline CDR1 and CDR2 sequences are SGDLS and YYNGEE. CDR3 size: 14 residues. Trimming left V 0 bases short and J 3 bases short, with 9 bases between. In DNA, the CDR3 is TGTGCCAGCAGCGTAGATGTCAGGGAAGAGACCCAGTACTTC. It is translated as CASSVDVREETQYF.

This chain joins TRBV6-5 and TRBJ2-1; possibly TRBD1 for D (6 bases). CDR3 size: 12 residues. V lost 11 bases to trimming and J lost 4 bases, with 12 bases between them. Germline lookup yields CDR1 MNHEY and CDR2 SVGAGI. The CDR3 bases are TGTGCCGGAGGACAGAGATACAATGAGCAGTTCTTC. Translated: CAGGQRYNEQFF.

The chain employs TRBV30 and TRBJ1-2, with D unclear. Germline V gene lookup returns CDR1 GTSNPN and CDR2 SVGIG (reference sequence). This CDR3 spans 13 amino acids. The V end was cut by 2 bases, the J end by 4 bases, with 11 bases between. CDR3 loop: CAWSLETSYGYTF. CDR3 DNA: TGTGCCTGGAGTCTGGAGACGAGCTATGGCTACACCTTC.

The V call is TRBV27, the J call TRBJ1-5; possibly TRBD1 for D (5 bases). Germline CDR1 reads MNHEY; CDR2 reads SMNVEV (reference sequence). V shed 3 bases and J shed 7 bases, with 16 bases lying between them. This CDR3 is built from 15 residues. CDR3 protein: CASSLGRGGSQPQHF. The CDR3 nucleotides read TGTGCCAGCAGTTTGGGCCGGGGGGGGAGCCAGCCCCAGCATTTT.

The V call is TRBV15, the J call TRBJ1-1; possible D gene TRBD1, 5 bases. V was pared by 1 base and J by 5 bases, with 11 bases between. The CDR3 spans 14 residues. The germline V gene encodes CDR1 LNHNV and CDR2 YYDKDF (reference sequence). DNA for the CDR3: TGTGCCACCAGCAGAGGAGGAGGGGATACTGAAGCTTTCTTT. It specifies CATSRGGGDTEAFF.

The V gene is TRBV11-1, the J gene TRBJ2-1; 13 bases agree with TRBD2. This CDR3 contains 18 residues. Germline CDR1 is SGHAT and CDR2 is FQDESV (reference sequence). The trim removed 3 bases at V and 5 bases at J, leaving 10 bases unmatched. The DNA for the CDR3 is TGTGCCAGCAGCTTGGGACGACTAGCGGGAGGCAACAACAATGAGCAGTTCTTC. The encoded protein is CASSLGRLAGGNNNEQFF.

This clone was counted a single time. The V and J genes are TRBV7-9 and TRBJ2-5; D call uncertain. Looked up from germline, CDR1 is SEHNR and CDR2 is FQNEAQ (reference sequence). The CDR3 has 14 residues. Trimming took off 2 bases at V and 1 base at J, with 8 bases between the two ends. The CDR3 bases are TGTGCCAGCAGCTTATCACGGAGCCAAGAGACCCAGTACTTC. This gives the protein CASSLSRSQETQYF.

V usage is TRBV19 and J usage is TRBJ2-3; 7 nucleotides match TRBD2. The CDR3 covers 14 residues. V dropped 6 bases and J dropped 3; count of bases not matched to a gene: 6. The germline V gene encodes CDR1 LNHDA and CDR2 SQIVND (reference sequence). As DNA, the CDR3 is TGTGCCAGTAGCTCGGGGGGTGGGACAGATACGCAGTATTTT. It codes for CASSSGGGTDTQYF.

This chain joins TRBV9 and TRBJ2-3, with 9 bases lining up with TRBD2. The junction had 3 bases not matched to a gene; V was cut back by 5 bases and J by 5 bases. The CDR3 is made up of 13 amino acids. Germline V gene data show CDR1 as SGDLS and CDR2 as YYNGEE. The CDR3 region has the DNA TGTGCCAGCAGTAGCGGGGGAATAGATACGCAGTATTTT. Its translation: CASSSGGIDTQYF.